The 28 T cell receptor beta chains reported below all come from one sample, sequenced in a study of cytomegalovirus exposure and HLA in healthy donors. Vbeta (60) and Jbeta (13) primers were used in the PCR. Profiled with immunoSEQ multiplex PCR; TCRdb holds only in-frame clones, not every one. The data show about 200,000 clones, around 80% seen once. Material for sequencing was PBMCs. These receptor sequences come from a man between 45 and 60 years old in good health and CMV-seronegative.

This chain connects TRBV20-1 to TRBJ2-5; D is unclear. The DNA end favors TRBJ2-7, so the J call may be wrong. This CDR3 spans 11 amino acids. Per germline, CDR1 DFQATT and CDR2 SNEGSKA (reference sequence). The CDR3 region is CSARTLYEQYF. The CDR3, as DNA: TGCAGTGCTAGAACCCTGTACGAGCAGTACTTC.

J is TRBJ1-1 and V is TRBV5-4; D not resolved. V dropped 2 bases and J dropped 5 bases, with 7 bases sitting between them. The CDR3 consists of 12 residues. Germline V CDR1 and CDR2: SGHNT, YYREEE (reference sequence). The CDR3 sequence is CASSFGGTEAFF. The DNA of the CDR3 is TGTGCCAGCAGCTTCGGAGGAACTGAAGCTTTCTTT. Looking up the rest from reference TRBV5-4 and TRBJ1-1 gives the full variable domain: ETGVTQSPTHLIKTRGQQVTLRCSSQSGHNTVSWYQQALGQGPQFIFQYYREEENGRGNFPPRFSGLQFPNYSSELNVNALELDDSALYLCASSFGGTEAFFGQGTRLTVV.

The chain joins TRBV7-9 to TRBJ2-2, with 11 nucleotides matching TRBD1. This CDR3 comprises 17 residues. Trimming cost V 3 bases and J 5 bases; bases outside gene matches: 8. The germline gives CDR1 SEHNR, CDR2 FQNEAQ (reference sequence). The CDR3 here is CASSFIGTGGVTGELFF. CDR3 bases: TGTGCCAGCAGCTTTATCGGGACAGGGGGTGTAACCGGGGAGCTGTTTTTT. Using reference TRBV7-9 and TRBJ2-2 for the parts outside the CDR3, the full variable domain is DTGVSQNPRHKITKRGQNVTFRCDPISEHNRLYWYRQTLGQGPEFLTYFQNEAQLEKSRLLSDRFSAERPKGSFSTLEIQRTEQGDSAMYLCASSFIGTGGVTGELFFGEGSRLTVL.

The chain links TRBV28 to TRBJ1-5; 9 bases are shared with TRBD1. V lost 7 bases to trimming and J lost 3 bases; unmatched junction nucleotides: 10. Germline values: CDR1 MDHEN, CDR2 SYDVKM. This CDR3 contains 16 residues. The CDR3 region has the DNA TGTGCCAGCACCTCAAGGGGACAGGGAGACAATCAGCCCCAGCATTTT. This encodes CASTSRGQGDNQPQHF.

Notes on this clone: One end of the junction fails to match germline, which may point to a read error. The chain combines TRBV20-1 with TRBJ2-7; 8 nucleotides line up with TRBD2. This CDR3 comprises 10 residues. Germline V CDR1 and CDR2: DFQATT, SNEGSKA (reference sequence). DNA of the CDR3: TGTAGTGCACTAGCGGCCGAGCAGTACTTC. This gives the protein CSALAAEQYF.

This chain joins TRBV25-1 and TRBJ2-5; 11 nucleotides align to TRBD2. Germline CDR1 reads MGHDK; CDR2 reads SYGVNS. The CDR3 consists of 15 residues. V was clipped by 6 bases and J by 5 bases; unmatched bases: 8. CDR3 sequence: CASSPPTSGTETQYF. CDR3 DNA sequence: TGTGCCAGCAGCCCACCGACTAGCGGGACCGAGACCCAGTACTTC.

The chain uses TRBV10-3 and TRBJ1-1; possible D gene TRBD1, 6 bases. Deletions cut 7 bases from V and 1 base from J, with 13 bases between. The CDR3 consists of 14 residues. Germline CDR1 reads ENHRY; CDR2 reads SYGVKD. The CDR3 here is CAITARGANTEAFF. The CDR3 nucleotides read TGTGCCATCACAGCCCGGGGGGCGAACACTGAAGCTTTCTTT.

V and J are TRBV29-1 and TRBJ2-7; 7 bases align to TRBD1. The CDR3 totals 12 residues. The germline V gene encodes CDR1 SQVTM and CDR2 ANQGSEA. V was pared by 7 bases and J by 5 bases, with 8 bases of the junction left unmatched. In nucleotides, the CDR3 is TGCAGCGCCCGTGAGGGGGCTCACGAGCAGTACTTC. This codes for CSAREGAHEQYF.

The CDR3 DNA follows: TGTGCCTGGAGTGAAAAGCTAGCGGCGCAGTATTTT. This sequence encodes CAWSEKLAAQYF. This chain joins TRBV30 and TRBJ2-3; TRBD2 aligns across 7 bases. The CDR3 is 12 residues long. Losses at the gene ends were 1 base for V and 10 bases for J; bases not matched to a gene: 5. Germline-derived CDR1 and CDR2 are GTSNPN and SVGIG (reference sequence).

This chain uses TRBV2 with TRBJ1-3; tentative D call: TRBD1 (6 bases). CDR1 is SNHLY and CDR2 is FYNNEI in the germline V gene. V dropped 6 bases and J dropped 9 bases, with 24 bases sitting between them. The CDR3 totals 16 residues. The CDR3 loop reads CASRLDQGLSRSTIYF. As DNA, the CDR3 is TGTGCCAGCAGATTGGATCAGGGGCTGTCACGATCCACCATATATTTT.

The rearrangement joins TRBV9 to TRBJ2-1; 9 nucleotides match TRBD2. Losses at the gene ends were 2 bases for V and 4 bases for J; bases not matched to a gene: 4. Per the germline V gene, CDR1 is SGDLS and CDR2 is YYNGEE. This CDR3 is 15 amino acids long. The CDR3 here is CASSVSGSGYNEQFF. The DNA for the CDR3 is TGTGCCAGCAGCGTTAGCGGGAGTGGGTACAATGAGCAGTTCTTC.

In its sample, this clone was seen a few times. This chain uses TRBV5-4 with TRBJ2-1; 9 nucleotides align to TRBD2. Per the germline V gene, CDR1 is SGHNT and CDR2 is YYREEE (reference sequence). The CDR3 length is 17 residues. The V segment lost 0 bases and the J segment 0 bases; nucleotides outside the gene matches: 4. CDR3 amino acids: CASSLAGGGGSYNEQFF. The CDR3 DNA follows: TGTGCCAGCAGCTTGGCGGGCGGGGGGGGCTCCTACAATGAGCAGTTCTTC.

Regarding this clone: Within the sample, other DNA sequences also encode this same CDR3. V usage is TRBV28 and J usage is TRBJ1-3; D might be TRBD1 (5 bases). V was shortened by 3 bases and J by 2 bases, with 8 bases between the two germline ends. Per germline, CDR1 MDHEN and CDR2 SYDVKM. The CDR3 is 14 amino acids. The CDR3, as DNA: TGTGCCAGCAGTTTTCGGGGGGCTGGAAACACCATATATTTT. This encodes CASSFRGAGNTIYF.

This chain connects TRBV27 to TRBJ2-2; TRBD1 aligns across 11 bases. V shed 4 bases and J 0 bases; nucleotides not matched to a gene: 4. The CDR3 is 17 residues long. Germline V lookup: CDR1 MNHEY, CDR2 SMNVEV (reference sequence). The CDR3 region is CASSSWTGGANTGELFF. The CDR3 nucleotides read TGTGCCAGCAGTTCCTGGACAGGGGGCGCGAACACCGGGGAGCTGTTTTTT.

The rearrangement uses TRBV6-1 and TRBJ2-7; possibly TRBD2 for D (6 bases). The germline CDR1 and CDR2 sequences are MNHNS and SASEGT. CDR3 length equals 15 residues. Trimming cost V 6 bases and J 2 bases, with 17 bases left between them. The CDR3 loop is CASSATAAGTYEQYF. The CDR3, as DNA: TGTGCCAGCAGCGCCACAGCAGCGGGTACCTACGAGCAGTACTTC.

V usage is TRBV18 and J usage is TRBJ1-1, with D perhaps matching TRBD1 (5 bases). V shed 0 bases and J shed 3 bases, with 8 bases lying between them. The V gene's germline CDR1 is KGHSH and CDR2 LQKENI. The CDR3 extends over 14 amino acids. The CDR3 reads CASSPPPGYTEAFF. The CDR3 nucleotides read TGTGCCAGCTCACCACCACCAGGGTACACTGAAGCTTTCTTT. Full variable domain (outside the CDR3, taken from reference TRBV18 and TRBJ1-1): NAGVMQNPRHLVRRRGQEARLRCSPMKGHSHVYWYRQLPEEGLKFMVYLQKENIIDESGMPKERFSAEFPKEGPSILRIQQVVRGDSAAYFCASSPPPGYTEAFFGQGTRLTVV.

CDR3 region: CASSPRTVRDEKLFF. The CDR3 coding sequence is TGTGCCAGTAGTCCTAGGACAGTGAGGGATGAAAAACTGTTTTTT. V is TRBV19 and J is TRBJ1-4; D possibly corresponds to TRBD1 (6 bases). V was clipped by 5 bases and J by 6 bases, with 16 bases between them. This CDR3 region has 15 residues. Germline V CDR1 and CDR2: LNHDA, SQIVND (reference sequence).

The chain links TRBV15 to TRBJ1-1, with D possibly being TRBD1 (5 bases). The CDR3 is 13 residues long. Germline CDR1 is LNHNV and CDR2 is YYDKDF (reference sequence). The ends were cut back, 1 base at V and 5 bases at J, with 8 bases in the middle. The CDR3 reads CATSRGGGTEAFF. The CDR3 DNA reads as TGTGCCACCAGCAGAGGGGGCGGTACTGAAGCTTTCTTT.

This clone was seen only once. The gene calls are TRBV27 and TRBJ2-7, with D perhaps TRBD2 (5 bases). The CDR3 is 15 residues long. Deletions cut 8 bases from V and 6 bases from J, with 23 bases between. The germline V gene encodes CDR1 MNHEY and CDR2 SMNVEV (reference sequence). Here the CDR3 DNA reads TGTGCCAGCGGTAGCTTCGGGATCTTGGGCATCGAGCAGTACTTC. Translation gives CASGSFGILGIEQYF.

To note about this clone: The sample has other DNA sequences that encode this CDR3 too. V and J are TRBV9 and TRBJ1-1; D not certain. V was clipped by 1 base and J by 1 base, with 5 bases between them. Per the germline V gene, CDR1 is SGDLS and CDR2 is YYNGEE. This CDR3 spans 13 amino acids. CDR3 sequence: CASSVRGNTEAFF. The CDR3 coding sequence is TGTGCCAGCAGCGTAAGAGGGAACACTGAAGCTTTCTTT.

The chain has TRBV5-3 and TRBJ2-7, with D perhaps matching TRBD2 (7 bases). TRBV5-3 is flagged as an ORF with uncertain function. The CDR3 length is 15 residues. V was trimmed by 3 bases and J by 2 bases, leaving 15 bases between them. CDR3 protein: CARSSQGRGAYEQYF. In DNA, the CDR3 is TGTGCCAGAAGCTCGCAGGGGAGGGGAGCCTACGAGCAGTACTTC.

This chain links TRBV19 with TRBJ2-2, with D unresolved. Germline CDR1 and CDR2: LNHDA and SQIVND (reference sequence). Trimming pared 3 bases from V and 1 base from J, leaving 6 bases between. The CDR3 has 14 residues. In DNA form, the CDR3 reads TGTGCCAGTAGTATCTATGAGAACACCGGGGAGCTGTTTTTT. Translating it yields CASSIYENTGELFF.

The rearrangement links TRBV28 to TRBJ2-7, with TRBD1 matching 8 bases. The J segment lost 6 bases and the V segment lost 5 bases, leaving 6 bases of the junction unmatched. The CDR3 covers 13 residues. Germline V gene sequence: CDR1 MDHEN, CDR2 SYDVKM. The CDR3 sequence: CASSPSDRVEQYF. The CDR3 coding sequence is TGTGCCAGCAGTCCTTCGGACAGGGTCGAGCAGTACTTC.

This clone was seen once. CDR3 bases: TGTGCCAGCAGCTTTCGGGCAGGGCTCGCTGAAGCTTTCTTT. Protein sequence: CASSFRAGLAEAFF. The chain links TRBV5-6 to TRBJ1-1, with a weak D call TRBD1 (5 bases). The CDR3 spans 14 residues. The V end was cut by 2 bases, the J end by 6 bases, with 14 bases between. Germline CDR1 SGHDT, CDR2 YYEEEE.

The V and J genes are TRBV27 and TRBJ2-1; 7 bases align to TRBD2. The junction had 5 bases not matched to a gene; V was cut back by 5 bases and J by 7 bases. In germline, CDR1 is MNHEY, CDR2 SMNVEV (reference sequence). This CDR3 has 13 residues. CDR3 DNA sequence: TGTGCCAGCAGTGGCGGGACTATGAATGAGCAGTTCTTC. Its translation is CASSGGTMNEQFF.

The chain combines TRBV7-2 with TRBJ2-3; tentatively, D is TRBD2 (5 bases). CDR1 and CDR2 from the germline V gene are SGHTA and FQGNSA. V lost 3 bases and J lost 4, with 11 bases in between. The CDR3 is made up of 14 amino acids. The CDR3 here is CASSFGGRPDTQYF. DNA of the CDR3: TGTGCCAGCAGCTTCGGAGGTCGCCCAGATACGCAGTATTTT.

The chain carries TRBV5-1 and TRBJ2-5; 7 nucleotides align to TRBD1. V trimming: 2 bases; J trimming: 2 bases; junction bases outside the gene matches: 0. CDR3 length equals 13 residues. Looked up from germline, CDR1 is SGHRS and CDR2 is YFSETQ. Here the CDR3 reads CASSLQGQETQYF. DNA for the CDR3: TGCGCCAGCAGCTTACAGGGGCAAGAGACCCAGTACTTC.

The CDR3 DNA follows: TGTGCCAGCAGTTATGGAGGGAGCAATCAGCCCCAGCATTTT. Translating it yields CASSYGGSNQPQHF. V usage is TRBV6-5 and J usage is TRBJ1-5; D call uncertain. Germline CDR1 MNHEY, CDR2 SVGAGI. CDR3 size: 14 residues. The ends were cut back, 3 bases at V and 1 base at J, with 7 bases in the middle.